This T cell receptor beta chain was observed in a study of CD8+CD57+ T cells in acquired aplastic anemia. Looked up from germline, CDR1 is ENHRY and CDR2 is SYGVKD. Deletions cut 0 bases from V and 2 bases from J, with 4 bases between. The CDR3 sequence is 14 residues long. The patients chosen for sequencing had shown expansion of CD8+CD57+ cells (detected by flow cytometry). Using genomic DNA as the template, TCR beta VDJ and CDR3 profiling was carried out. MiXCR was run by TCRdb on the reads, yielding one entry per CDR3 protein. Of nearly 60,000 distinct CDR3 sequences detected, about 56% appear once; the ten largest clones hold 16%.

Material: sorted CD4+, CD8+, or CD8+CD57+ T cells (not recorded which) from PBMCs. The receptor comes from a human donor with aplastic anemia. V is TRBV10-3 and J is TRBJ2-2; D is unclear. DNA for the CDR3: TGTGCCATCAGTGAGTCCGCCAACACCGGGGAGCTGTTTTTT. This gives the protein CAISESANTGELFF.